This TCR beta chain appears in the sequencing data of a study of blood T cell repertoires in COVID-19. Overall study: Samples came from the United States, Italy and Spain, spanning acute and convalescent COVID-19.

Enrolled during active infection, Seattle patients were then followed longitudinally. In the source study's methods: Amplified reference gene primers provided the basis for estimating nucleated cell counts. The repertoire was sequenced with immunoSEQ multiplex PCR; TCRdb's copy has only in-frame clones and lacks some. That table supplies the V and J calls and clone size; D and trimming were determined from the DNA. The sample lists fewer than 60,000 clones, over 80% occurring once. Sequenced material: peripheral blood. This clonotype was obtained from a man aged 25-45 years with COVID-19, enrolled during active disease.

The CDR3 sequence: CASSLMVLGQVTNYGYTF. In DNA, the CDR3 is TGTGCCAGCAGCTTAATGGTTTTGGGACAGGTCACTAACTATGGCTACACCTTC. The genes are TRBV7-8 and TRBJ1-2, with TRBD1 matching over 8 bases. With V trimmed by 2 bases and J by 0 bases, 11 bases remained unmatched. The CDR3 is 18 residues long. CDR1 and CDR2 (germline): SGHVS, FQNEAQ.